Following are 6 T cell receptor beta chains from one sample sequenced in a study of siplizumab effects on memory and regulatory T cells. Assay used: immunoSEQ multiplex PCR; TCRdb lists only in-frame clones, some missing. Among some 100,000 clones listed, 92% were seen once. Sequences were obtained from Tregs sorted from blood. The receptors come from a human donor in good health.

A single count supports this clone. The V gene is TRBV5-1, the J gene TRBJ2-7; D remains unclear. Germline CDR1 SGHRS, CDR2 YFSETQ. V lost 0 bases to trimming and J lost 4 bases, with 8 bases between them. The CDR3 covers 13 residues. CDR3 DNA: TGCGCCAGCAGCTTGGGGTCGGGTTACGAGCAGTACTTC. Its protein is CASSLGSGYEQYF.

The chain couples TRBV6-5 to TRBJ1-2; TRBD1 agrees at 8 bases. Trimming at V came to 6 bases and at J to 2 bases, leaving 8 bases not matched to a gene. The CDR3 loop spans 15 amino acids. The germline V gene encodes CDR1 MNHEY and CDR2 SVGAGI. The DNA for the CDR3 is TGTGCCAGCAGCCGCCCGGACAGGGCAAACTATGGCTACACCTTC. Protein sequence: CASSRPDRANYGYTF.

The chain employs TRBV5-1 and TRBJ2-7, with D tentatively TRBD2 (5 bases). V was clipped by 0 bases and J by 3 bases, with 13 bases between them. Germline CDR1 reads SGHRS; CDR2 reads YFSETQ. The CDR3 consists of 15 residues. CDR3 region: CASSLEPGSNYEQYF. DNA of the CDR3: TGCGCCAGCAGCTTGGAACCGGGATCCAACTACGAGCAGTACTTC.

The rearrangement links TRBV5-1 to TRBJ1-5; D is perhaps TRBD1 (6 bases). V lost 4 bases, J lost 11 bases, and 19 bases lay in between. There are 14 residues in the CDR3. Germline CDR1 reads SGHRS; CDR2 reads YFSETQ. The CDR3 DNA sequence: TGCGCCAGCAGCCCGGCAGGGGTTGGGGGGACCCAGCATTTT. The encoded protein is CASSPAGVGGTQHF.

The V and J genes are TRBV28 and TRBJ1-4; the match to TRBD1 covers 8 bases. Trimming at V came to 6 bases and at J to 2 bases, leaving 8 bases not matched to a gene. Germline V gives CDR1 MDHEN, CDR2 SYDVKM. The CDR3 totals 16 residues. This CDR3 is CASRVGQGVTNEKLFF. In DNA, the CDR3 is TGTGCCAGCAGAGTCGGACAGGGCGTGACTAATGAAAAACTGTTTTTT.

J is TRBJ2-1 and V is TRBV5-1; 11 bases are shared with TRBD2. J was trimmed by 3 bases and V by 4 bases; bases with no gene match: 15. The CDR3 consists of 19 residues. Germline CDR1 is SGHRS and CDR2 is YFSETQ. The CDR3 DNA sequence: TGCGCCAGCAGCCCAGGGGCTTTTAGCGGGAGGGCGGTCTACAATGAGCAGTTCTTC. Its protein product is CASSPGAFSGRAVYNEQFF.